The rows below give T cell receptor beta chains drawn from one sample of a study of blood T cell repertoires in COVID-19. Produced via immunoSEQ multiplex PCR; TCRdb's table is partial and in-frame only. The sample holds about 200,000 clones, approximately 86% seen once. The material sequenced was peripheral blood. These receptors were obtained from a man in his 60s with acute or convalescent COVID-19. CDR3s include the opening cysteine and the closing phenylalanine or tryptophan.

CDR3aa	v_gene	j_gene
CAISEDAVYGYTF	TRBV10-3	TRBJ1-2
CASSPGQVRSYGYTF	TRBV14	TRBJ1-2
CATSSPTGPNYGYTF	TRBV15	TRBJ1-2
CAWMPPKPSGEQYF	TRBV30	TRBJ2-7
CASSLAGQGAETQYF	TRBV5-6	TRBJ2-5
CASSLSSAGGYTF	TRBV27	TRBJ1-2
CASPPAGASAEAFF	TRBV28	TRBJ1-1
CASSVAGLAGRYTGELFF	TRBV9	TRBJ2-2
CASSLSRGEETQYF	TRBV27	TRBJ2-5
CASRRVLNTGELFF	TRBV5-1	TRBJ2-2
CASSPRQGKNTEAFF	TRBV7-9	TRBJ1-1
CASSYSGQGANSPLHF	TRBV6-2/TRBV6-3	TRBJ1-6
CASSEYIAGAAYEQYF	TRBV6-1	TRBJ2-7
CASSIKQGGEQYF	TRBV12-3/TRBV12-4	TRBJ2-7
CASGDGYGYTF	TRBV6-6	TRBJ1-2
CASGPTGVYGYTF	TRBV28	TRBJ1-2
CASSPTGLGNTEAFF	TRBV5-5	TRBJ1-1
CASGTGPTDTQYF	TRBV28	TRBJ2-3
CASSWGSQETQYF	TRBV18	TRBJ2-5
CASSLPDRGYGYTF	TRBV7-9	TRBJ1-2
CASSDRRRVNTEAFF	TRBV19	TRBJ1-1
CASNKGLRAQETQYF	TRBV19	TRBJ2-5
CASSGGGDTQYF	TRBV25-1	TRBJ2-3
CASSLRGGETQYF	TRBV6-4	TRBJ2-5
CASTQQGTGASPLHF	TRBV6-5	TRBJ1-6
CASSVGSRGPSEQYF	TRBV9	TRBJ2-7
CASSIVPSSYEQYF	TRBV9	TRBJ2-7
CASRPGGRGGGYTF	TRBV14	TRBJ1-2
CASSQKGQGAEAFF	TRBV3-1/TRBV3-2	TRBJ1-1
CASSPRRDRENTEAFF	TRBV25-1	TRBJ1-1
CASSPDLGSPLHF	TRBV28	TRBJ1-6
CASSPSGRDQPQHF	TRBV18	TRBJ1-5
CASRVAGTDTQYF	TRBV12-3/TRBV12-4	TRBJ2-3
CASRPLGSLPEAFF	TRBV6-5	TRBJ1-1
CASSLFGRGTDTQYF	TRBV5-1	TRBJ2-3
CASSAVEHEQYF	TRBV6-7	TRBJ2-7
CASRRVGTGRNSPLHF	TRBV5-4	TRBJ1-6
CASSAGQEYGYTF	TRBV9	TRBJ1-2
CASSLGQRNTEAFF	TRBV19	TRBJ1-1
CASSRKLDSQFYEQYF	TRBV4-1	TRBJ2-7
CASSDSGGQGIGYGYTF	TRBV6-4	TRBJ1-2
CASSLYLAGGTDTQYF	TRBV27	TRBJ2-3
CASSSRGGPNTEAFF	TRBV11-1	TRBJ1-1
CASSPIRGQQGTQYF	TRBV9	TRBJ2-3
CASSPLAGSYNEQFF	TRBV14	TRBJ2-1
CASSLSAGAQSNYGYTF	TRBV7-2	TRBJ1-2
CASSRAGTGVPYEQYF	TRBV5-4	TRBJ2-7
CASSIDGGSNQPQHF	TRBV19	TRBJ1-5